These 7 T cell receptor beta chains were sequenced from one sample in a study of blood T cell repertoires in COVID-19. Using immunoSEQ multiplex PCR, the repertoire was profiled, and TCRdb retains in-frame clones only, with some absent. Among about 280,000 clones listed, approximately 86% were seen once. Sequencing input: peripheral blood. All receptors derive from a middle-aged man with active or convalescent COVID-19.

The chain couples TRBV5-5 to TRBJ2-7; D might be TRBD1 (6 bases). CDR3 length: 15 amino acids. V was shortened by 0 bases and J by 0 bases, with 10 bases between the two germline ends. The germline CDR1 and CDR2 sequences are SGHKS and YYEKEE (reference sequence). CDR3: CASSLDRALSYEQYF. CDR3 coding DNA: TGTGCCAGCAGCTTGGACAGGGCCCTCTCCTACGAGCAGTACTTC.

The chain joins TRBV24-1 to TRBJ1-2, with TRBD1 as a possible D gene (5 bases). This CDR3 has 14 amino acids. Between the trimmed V and J ends, which lost 4 bases and 4 bases, there was a span of 12 bases. Germline V gives CDR1 KGHDR, CDR2 SFDVKD. For the CDR3, the DNA is TGTGCCACCAGTGACGTGGGGCTGGGCTATGGCTACACCTTC. It is translated as CATSDVGLGYGYTF.

This clone was recorded a few times. In nucleotides, the CDR3 is TGTGCCAGCAGCTTGGGTTCGGGACACTTAATGAACACTGAAGCTTTCTTT. Its protein is CASSLGSGHLMNTEAFF. This sequence joins TRBV5-5 and TRBJ1-1; TRBD1 might be the D (6 bases). The CDR3 is made up of 17 amino acids. The germline gives CDR1 SGHKS, CDR2 YYEKEE (reference sequence). V shed 0 bases and J shed 0 bases, with 15 bases lying between them.

The gene calls are TRBV2 and TRBJ2-2; possible D gene TRBD2, 6 bases. The germline V gene has CDR1 SNHLY and CDR2 FYNNEI. CDR3 length: 13 residues. Deletions cut 3 bases from V and 7 bases from J, with 9 bases between. CDR3 sequence reads: CASSEGLGGELFF. DNA for the CDR3: TGTGCCAGCAGTGAGGGACTCGGCGGGGAGCTGTTTTTT.

The chain combines TRBV27 with TRBJ2-2; D may be TRBD2 (7 bases). Germline CDR1 is MNHEY and CDR2 is SMNVEV (reference sequence). V lost 5 bases to trimming and J lost 3 bases, with 16 bases between them. The CDR3 has 16 residues. CDR3: CASSIWGGADTGELFF. Here the CDR3 DNA reads TGTGCCAGCAGTATTTGGGGGGGGGCGGACACCGGGGAGCTGTTTTTT.

The chain employs TRBV6-4 and TRBJ2-3, with D unclear. CDR3 size: 19 residues. Trimming took off 0 bases at V and 6 bases at J, with 25 bases between the two ends. Germline CDR1 reads MRHNA; CDR2 reads SNTAGT. The CDR3: CASSDSESNGGRNSDTQYF. The CDR3 bases are TGTGCCAGCAGTGACTCGGAATCCAATGGTGGAAGGAATAGCGATACGCAGTATTTT.

The V call is TRBV4-1, the J call TRBJ1-2; 7 bases fit TRBD1. Germline assignment: CDR1 MGHRA and CDR2 YSYEKL. The V gene end was trimmed by 0 bases and the J gene end by 4 bases; junction bases not matched to a gene: 8. The CDR3 has 16 amino acids. The CDR3 spells CASSQELRGLSYGYTF. The CDR3 nucleotides read TGCGCCAGCAGCCAAGAACTAAGGGGGCTAAGCTATGGCTACACCTTC.